This TCR beta chain was sequenced during a study of blood T cell repertoires in COVID-19. Study at large: T cells, B-cell-depleted T cells, or PBMCs supplied cDNA or gDNA.

Measured with immunoSEQ multiplex PCR; TCRdb has only the in-frame clones, and not every one. The sample includes 190,000 or so clones, around 87% seen only once; the top ten take under 3.5%. The CDR3 totals 15 residues. Germline lookup yields CDR1 LNHDA and CDR2 SQIVND (reference sequence). V lost 1 base and J lost 2, with 12 bases in between. This sequence was found in a woman between 25 and 40 years old with active or convalescent COVID-19. What was sequenced was peripheral blood. V and J are TRBV19 and TRBJ2-7, with D possibly matching TRBD2 (6 bases). CDR3 sequence: CASSIGQRATYEQYF. The CDR3 nucleotides are TGTGCCAGTAGTATAGGGCAGCGGGCAACCTACGAGCAGTACTTC.